This T cell receptor (beta chain) was observed in a study of technical replicates of blood from several donors. Produced via immunoSEQ multiplex PCR; TCRdb's table is partial and in-frame only. The sample has around 89,000 clones; around 95% are singletons. Germline CDR1 SQVTM, CDR2 ANQGSEA. The CDR3 has 13 amino acids. V shed 7 bases and J 7 bases; nucleotides not matched to a gene: 12. The count of this clone is one. The chain joins TRBV29-1 to TRBJ1-2; 7 bases align to TRBD1. The clonotype was recovered from a human donor in good health. The sample was T cells isolated from PBMCs. In DNA form, the CDR3 reads TGCAGCGCTCGCAGGGGACAGCAGGGTGGCTACACCTTC. Protein product: CSARRGQQGGYTF.